This paragraph covers one TCR beta chain sequence. What it binds is unknown. The data are from a study of early T cells in non-severe SARS-CoV-2 infection. General study findings and limits: Clonotype matching in VDJdb favored anti-spike CD8 responses and did not capture private and CD4 specificities.

One entry per CDR3 protein results from TCRdb running MiXCR on the 5' RACE reads. Here the sample spans around 66,000 distinct CDR3 sequences, approximately 13% being singletons. This CDR3 is 12 amino acids long. In germline, CDR1 is LNHDA, CDR2 SQIVND (reference sequence). The chain links TRBV19 to TRBJ2-1; D is uncertain. The source of this sequence is an adult who was a healthcare worker with PCR-confirmed SARS-CoV-2 infection or an uninfected control (not recorded which). Specimen: whole blood. The CDR3 is CASQGPYNEQFF. CDR3 DNA sequence: TGTGCGAGCCAAGGGCCCTACAATGAGCAGTTCTTC.